This T cell receptor (beta chain) originates from a study of cytomegalovirus exposure and HLA in healthy donors (dated by TCRdb to 2016 to 2017). Study-level background: According to a later analysis, one platform produced both the roughly 110 validation repertoires and the roughly 660 repertoires of the first cohort. The study was designed to test whether signatures of past pathogen exposure could be identified by cataloging public T cell receptors. Along with the approximately 700-subject first cohort, a separate validation cohort of over a hundred different subjects was used. The study combined high-throughput TCR immunosequencing, statistical association of individual TCRs with disease status, and machine learning to predict cytomegalovirus infection status. Overall results and qualifications from the work: The classifier was reported to diagnose cytomegalovirus status with high specificity and sensitivity in both the original and validation cohorts. In the study, around 150 TCR beta chains were listed as associated with cytomegalovirus. In vitro tests confirmed that a few of the cytomegalovirus-associated TCR beta chains recognize cytomegalovirus antigens. Most TCR sequences were seen in very few donors, while some public TCRs were found in many individuals. The authors suggested that the approach could potentially be generalized to other disease states and immunological phenotypes. A later analysis had no HLA typing for the validation cohort, so co-occurrence there was scored across all 130 or so repertoires. A later analysis found that TCRs clustered in the first cohort also tended to co-occur in the 120 validation repertoires, with approximately 95% of cluster scores above 0.

For this clone: Its binding antigen is unknown. Base qualities are not provided; no much larger clone lies one nucleotide away.

V lost 6 bases and J lost 5 bases, and the count of bases not matched to a germline gene is 4. Spanning cysteine to phenylalanine, the CDR3 consists of 13 amino acids. Only the CDR3 portion is preserved as DNA: 39 bases, with reading frame beginning at the first base. CDR1 and CDR2 were assigned from the germline V gene as KGHSH and LQKENI. The donors belonged to the validation cohort of over a hundred subjects, which was separate from the 666-subject first cohort. Library preparation used the immunoSEQ multiplex PCR assay. Per the source publication's procedure: A statistical classification framework was developed to diagnose cytomegalovirus status using the catalog of TCR beta chain sequences. In its TCRdb copy, this immuneACCESS table keeps in-frame sequences only and misses some clones. Where compared with another copy, unresolved V genes explain less than half of these, and the others have no known cause. The V and J calls and the clone size are those of that table, but D and trimming were determined from the DNA. The table for this sample lists about 79,000 clones; roughly 93% of them were counted only once. The ten largest clonotypes hold 3% to 4% of the sample.

This clonotype was obtained from a woman aged 25-40 years in good health and CMV-seronegative. This receptor chain uses TRBV18 and TRBJ2-4; 7 nucleotides in the junction match TRBD1. Material: PBMCs. The CDR3: CASSPDRQNIQYF. The bases read TGTGCCAGCTCCCCGGACAGGCAAAACATTCAGTACTTC.